One and the same sample provided the 5 T cell receptor beta chains below, sequenced in a study of T cell repertoires in cytomegalovirus infection. For these TCRs, the target antigens are not known. Using its own MiXCR run on the reads, TCRdb lists one record per CDR3 protein. The sample shows roughly 990,000 distinct CDR3 sequences, less than 35% of them seen only once. The sequencing here drew on cultured CD8+ T cells from PBMCs, taken from culture after CMV antigen stimulation. Receptors were obtained from a human donor in good health (CMV status not recorded). Some clones in this sample may be carry-over from other donors' samples.

Only a few counts were recorded for this clonotype. The chain combines TRBV6-2 or TRBV6-3 with TRBJ1-2; tentative D call: TRBD1 (5 bases). Trimming shortened V by 2 bases and J by 4 bases, and 14 bases separated the two germline ends. From germline, CDR1 is MNHEY and CDR2 SVGEGT. The CDR3 has 15 amino acids. DNA of the CDR3: TGTGCCAGCAGTTACAGGGACCAGGATGGCTATGGCTACACCTTC. This gives the protein CASSYRDQDGYGYTF.

This clonotype was seen repeatedly, ten times or more. The chain recombines TRBV7-6 with TRBJ1-2, with TRBD1 matching over 7 bases. V lost 1 base and J lost 5; bases outside the gene matches: 7. This CDR3 region has 15 residues. In germline, CDR1 is SGHVS, CDR2 FNYEAQ. The DNA of the CDR3 is TGTGCCAGCAGCTTAGGATCCGGGACAGTATATGGCTACACCTTC. This codes for CASSLGSGTVYGYTF.

The V call is TRBV5-1, the J call TRBJ2-7; TRBD1 aligns across 7 bases. The CDR3 is made up of 15 amino acids. The germline CDR1 and CDR2 sequences are SGHRS and YFSETQ. The V gene end was trimmed by 3 bases and the J gene end by 5 bases; junction bases not matched to a gene: 11. The chain's CDR3 is CASSYRKGTADEQYF. CDR3 DNA: TGCGCCAGCAGCTACCGGAAGGGGACAGCCGACGAGCAGTACTTC. The entire variable domain, with the rest obtained from reference TRBV5-1 and TRBJ2-7, is as follows: KAGVTQTPRYLIKTRGQQVTLSCSPISGHRSVSWYQQTPGQGLQFLFEYFSETQRNKGNFPGRFSGRQFSNSRSEMNVSTLELGDSALYLCASSYRKGTADEQYFGPGTRLTVT.

This chain uses TRBV12-5 with TRBJ1-1; D remains ambiguous. CDR3 length equals 12 residues. CDR1 is LGHNT and CDR2 is FRNRAP in the germline V gene. Trimming shortened V by 9 bases and J by 1 base, and 9 bases separated the two germline ends. The CDR3 coding sequence is TGTGCTAGCTGTGAGGGGAACACTGAAGCTTTCTTT. Encoded protein: CASCEGNTEAFF.

This clonotype was picked up one time. V and J are TRBV13 and TRBJ2-1; 7 nucleotides match TRBD2. Trimming cost V 5 bases and J 3 bases; bases outside gene matches: 10. The CDR3 contains 16 residues. Germline V lookup: CDR1 PRHDT, CDR2 FYEKMQ (reference sequence). CDR3 sequence: CASSPPSGGNYNEQFF. The DNA for the CDR3 is TGTGCCAGCAGCCCTCCCTCGGGGGGTAACTACAATGAGCAGTTCTTC.